The entry below gives a single TCR beta chain sequence along with its context. The data were produced by immunoSEQ multiplex PCR, yet TCRdb's version contains in-frame clones alone and is incomplete. The sample shows approximately 40,000 clones, 91% of them seen only once. The record originates from a study of blood T cell repertoires in COVID-19. In germline, CDR1 is KGHSH, CDR2 LQKENI. The CDR3 runs to 13 residues. Trimming took 5 bases from V and 2 from J, leaving 9 bases between them. The chain employs TRBV18 and TRBJ2-5; D ambiguous. The source material was peripheral blood. The clonotype originates from a woman older than 75 with acute or convalescent COVID-19. The CDR3 nucleotides read TGTGCCAGCTCATCAGGCGCGCAAGAGACCCAGTACTTC. It encodes CASSSGAQETQYF.